The 9 T cell receptor beta chains given below trace back to one sample, sequenced in a study of blood T cell repertoires in COVID-19. The data were produced by immunoSEQ multiplex PCR, yet TCRdb's version contains in-frame clones alone and is incomplete. This table has approximately 340,000 clones, 91% appearing once. Sequenced: PBMCs or T cells enriched from blood (not recorded which). Every receptor here comes from a woman between 40 and 50 years old who had been exposed to COVID-19.

The rearrangement joins TRBV4-3 to TRBJ1-5; unclear D gene. The V and J ends lost 0 bases and 3 bases respectively, with 6 bases between them. CDR3 length: 14 residues. Germline V CDR1 and CDR2: LGHNA, YSLEER. CDR3 sequence (DNA): TGCGCCAGCAGCCAAGATTTCATCAATCAGCCCCAGCATTTT. This codes for CASSQDFINQPQHF.

This chain connects TRBV2 to TRBJ1-2; 7 nucleotides agree with TRBD1. The germline CDR1 and CDR2 sequences are SNHLY and FYNNEI. J gave up 8 bases and V 3 bases, and 9 bases lay outside the gene matches. CDR3 length equals 14 residues. CDR3 DNA: TGTGCCAGCAGTGATATACAGGGGAGGCAGGGCTACACCTTC. Translated: CASSDIQGRQGYTF.

This rearrangement joins TRBV7-9 to TRBJ2-7, with no clear D. CDR3 size: 11 residues. The V end lost 3 bases, the J end lost 3 bases, and 3 bases lay between the germline ends. Germline CDR1 SEHNR, CDR2 FQNEAQ (reference sequence). In DNA, the CDR3 is TGTGCCAGCAGCTTCCACTACGAGCAGTACTTC. Residues: CASSFHYEQYF.

This chain connects TRBV15 to TRBJ1-2; D gene unclear. This CDR3 is built from 14 residues. Looked up from germline, CDR1 is LNHNV and CDR2 is YYDKDF (reference sequence). The V end was cut by 0 bases, the J end by 8 bases, with 13 bases between. The CDR3 DNA reads TGTGCCACCAGCAGAGATGTAGGGAGCGACGGCTACACCTTC. Protein sequence: CATSRDVGSDGYTF.

The rearrangement uses TRBV10-3 and TRBJ1-2, with TRBD1 as a possible D gene (5 bases). The CDR3 sequence is 12 residues long. Trimming removed 5 bases at V and 8 bases at J, with 12 bases between. Germline V gene lookup returns CDR1 ENHRY and CDR2 SYGVKD. In DNA, the CDR3 is TGTGCCATCAGTTCTGGGTCAGGGGGCTACACCTTC. It specifies CAISSGSGGYTF.

The rearrangement links TRBV27 to TRBJ2-7; 9 bases map to TRBD2. The CDR3 is 14 amino acids. CDR1 and CDR2 (germline): MNHEY, SMNVEV (reference sequence). V dropped 3 bases and J dropped 6; count of bases not matched to a gene: 6. CDR3 DNA: TGTGCCAGCAGTTTCCTTAGCGGGAGCGCCGAGCAGTACTTC. Amino acids: CASSFLSGSAEQYF.

This chain uses TRBV7-2 with TRBJ2-2; 11 bases line up with TRBD2. The CDR3 spans 17 residues. V shed 6 bases, J shed 2 bases, and the junction held 8 bases outside the gene matches. Germline-derived CDR1 and CDR2 are SGHTA and FQGNSA. This CDR3 reads CASRKRLAGFNTGELFF. The DNA for the CDR3 is TGTGCCAGCAGGAAACGACTAGCGGGATTTAACACCGGGGAGCTGTTTTTT. The variable domain in full, with the rest retrieved from reference TRBV7-2 and TRBJ2-2, is GAGVSQSPSNKVTEKGKDVELRCDPISGHTALYWYRQSLGQGLEFLIYFQGNSAPDKSGLPSDRFSAERTGGSVSTLTIQRTQQEDSAVYLCASRKRLAGFNTGELFFGEGSRLTVL.

This sequence joins TRBV30 and TRBJ1-5; unclear D gene. Germline loops: CDR1 GTSNPN, CDR2 SVGIG (reference sequence). The CDR3 extends over 13 amino acids. V was shortened by 0 bases and J by 3 bases, with 6 bases between the two germline ends. The CDR3 loop reads CAWSVDINQPQHF. In DNA form, the CDR3 reads TGTGCCTGGAGTGTAGACATCAATCAGCCCCAGCATTTT.

V is TRBV7-3 and J is TRBJ2-3; 7 nucleotides line up with TRBD2. Germline CDR1 reads SGHTA; CDR2 reads FQGTGA. V dropped 0 bases and J dropped 6; count of bases not matched to a gene: 9. This CDR3 has 16 amino acids. The CDR3 nucleotides read TGTGCCAGCAGCTTAACATCTAGCGGACGGGAGGATACGCAGTATTTT. Amino acids: CASSLTSSGREDTQYF.